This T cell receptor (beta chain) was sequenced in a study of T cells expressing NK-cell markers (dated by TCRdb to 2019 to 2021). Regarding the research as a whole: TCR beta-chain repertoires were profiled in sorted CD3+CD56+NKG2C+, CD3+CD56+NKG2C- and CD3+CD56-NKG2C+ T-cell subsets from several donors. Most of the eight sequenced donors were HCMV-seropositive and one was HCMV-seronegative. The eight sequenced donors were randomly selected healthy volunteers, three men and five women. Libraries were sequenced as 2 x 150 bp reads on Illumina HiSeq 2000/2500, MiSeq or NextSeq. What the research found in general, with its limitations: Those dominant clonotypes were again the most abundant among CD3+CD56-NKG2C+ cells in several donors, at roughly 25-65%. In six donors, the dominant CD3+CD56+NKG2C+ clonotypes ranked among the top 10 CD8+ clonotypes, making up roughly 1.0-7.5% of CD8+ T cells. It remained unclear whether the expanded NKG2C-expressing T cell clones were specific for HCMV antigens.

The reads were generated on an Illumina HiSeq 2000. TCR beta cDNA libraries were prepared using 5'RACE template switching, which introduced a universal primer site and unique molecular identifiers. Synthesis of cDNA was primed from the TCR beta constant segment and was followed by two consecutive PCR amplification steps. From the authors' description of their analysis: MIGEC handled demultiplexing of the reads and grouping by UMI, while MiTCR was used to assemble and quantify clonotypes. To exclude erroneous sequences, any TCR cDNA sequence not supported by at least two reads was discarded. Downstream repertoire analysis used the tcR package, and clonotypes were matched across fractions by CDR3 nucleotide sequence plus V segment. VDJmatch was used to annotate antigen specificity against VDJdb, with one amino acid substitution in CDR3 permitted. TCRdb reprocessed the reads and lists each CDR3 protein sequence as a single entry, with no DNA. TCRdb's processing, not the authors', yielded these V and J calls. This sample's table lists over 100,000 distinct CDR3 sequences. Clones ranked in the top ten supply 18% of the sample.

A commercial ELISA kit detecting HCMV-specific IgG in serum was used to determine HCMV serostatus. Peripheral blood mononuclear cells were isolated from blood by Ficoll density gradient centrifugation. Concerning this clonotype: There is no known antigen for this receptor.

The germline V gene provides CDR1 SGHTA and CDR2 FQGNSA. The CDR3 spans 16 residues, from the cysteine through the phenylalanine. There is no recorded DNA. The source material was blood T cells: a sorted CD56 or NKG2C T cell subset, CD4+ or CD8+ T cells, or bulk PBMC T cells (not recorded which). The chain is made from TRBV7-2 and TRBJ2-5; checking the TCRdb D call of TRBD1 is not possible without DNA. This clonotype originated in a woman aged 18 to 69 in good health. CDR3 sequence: CASSFPAQGAWETQYF.